A single sample is the source of the 23 T cell receptor beta chains below, sequenced in a study of post-analysis software for immune sequencing data. Overall study results and limits: Compared with controls, patients had more of five TRBV segments, including TRBV5-6, TRBV5-1 and TRBV20-1.

TCR beta libraries were prepared from cDNA with unique molecular identifiers. MiXCR was run by TCRdb on the PCR reads, yielding one entry per CDR3 protein. This sample carries roughly 670,000 distinct CDR3 sequences, 55% to 70% of them seen once, and the ten largest clones take approximately 10%. These receptors' targets are unknown. The sequenced sample consisted of blood. These receptor sequences come from a girl aged 2-15 years with multiple sclerosis.

This chain connects TRBV20-1 to TRBJ2-3; the match to TRBD2 covers 9 bases. This CDR3 has 17 residues. From germline, CDR1 is DFQATT and CDR2 SNEGSKA (reference sequence). With V trimmed by 1 base and J by 5 bases, 13 bases remained unmatched. CDR3 loop: CSARGWSGGPSGDTQYF. DNA for the CDR3: TGCAGTGCTAGAGGCTGGAGCGGGGGGCCCTCCGGAGATACGCAGTATTTT.

The chain uses TRBV20-1 and TRBJ1-1; D unclear. The CDR3 is 14 residues long. The V gene's germline CDR1 is DFQATT and CDR2 SNEGSKA (reference sequence). Deletions cut 3 bases from V and 0 bases from J, with 11 bases between. In DNA, the CDR3 is TGCAGTGCTAGCGCGGCCAGTTTGAACACTGAAGCTTTCTTT. The encoded protein is CSASAASLNTEAFF.

The CDR3 coding sequence is TGTGCCAGCACTACCAGTAGAGCAGAGAGGCTTTTTAACGAGCAGTACTTC. This codes for CASTTSRAERLFNEQYF. The V call is TRBV7-9, the J call TRBJ2-7; no reliable D call. V was clipped by 7 bases and J by 5 bases, with 27 bases between them. The CDR3 sequence is 17 residues long. The germline V gene encodes CDR1 SEHNR and CDR2 FQNEAQ (reference sequence).

This chain joins TRBV25-1 and TRBJ1-1, with unresolved D. Germline assignment: CDR1 MGHDK and CDR2 SYGVNS. Trimming cost V 2 bases and J 3 bases, with 13 bases left between them. This CDR3 comprises 15 residues. CDR3 in amino acids: CASSEGVGWDTEAFF. DNA for the CDR3: TGTGCCAGCAGTGAAGGGGTAGGGTGGGACACTGAAGCTTTCTTT.

The DNA of the CDR3 is TGCGCCAGCAGCTACGGACAGGGGGCGGGCGAAAAACTGTTTTTT. It translates to CASSYGQGAGEKLFF. The chain couples TRBV5-1 to TRBJ1-4; 11 bases are a match to TRBD1. The CDR3 spans 15 residues. The germline gives CDR1 SGHRS, CDR2 YFSETQ. Unmatched junction bases numbered 6, after V lost 3 bases and J lost 8 bases.

This clonotype showed up just a few times. The chain is built from TRBV7-2 and TRBJ2-3, with D possibly TRBD1 on 5 matching bases. The CDR3 covers 14 residues. Per germline, CDR1 SGHTA and CDR2 FQGNSA. The V end was cut by 1 base, the J end by 5 bases, with 10 bases between. The CDR3 region is CASSLDPGIDTQYF. The DNA for the CDR3 is TGTGCCAGCAGCTTAGATCCAGGGATAGATACGCAGTATTTT.

V gene TRBV12-3 or TRBV12-4 combines with J gene TRBJ2-7, with 11 bases that match TRBD2. V shed 7 bases, J shed 5 bases, and the junction held 7 bases outside the gene matches. The CDR3 sequence is 14 residues long. The CDR3 sequence is CASKGTSGTHEQYF. For the CDR3, the DNA is TGTGCCAGCAAAGGGACTAGCGGAACTCACGAGCAGTACTTC.

The V gene is TRBV12-3 or TRBV12-4, the J gene TRBJ2-5, with 7 bases identical to TRBD1. The length of the CDR3 is 16 residues. V shed 4 bases, J shed 2 bases, and the junction held 10 bases outside the gene matches. The DNA of the CDR3 is TGTGCCAGCAGTTACCGACAGGGTGGGTGGCAAGAGACCCAGTACTTC. This gives the protein CASSYRQGGWQETQYF.

The chain employs TRBV7-3 and TRBJ2-1, with D unresolved. From germline, CDR1 is SGHTA and CDR2 FQGTGA. V was clipped by 4 bases and J by 6 bases, with 13 bases between them. The CDR3 length is 14 residues. CDR3 sequence reads: CASSSPQWGNEQFF. As DNA, the CDR3 is TGTGCCAGCAGCTCTCCGCAGTGGGGCAATGAGCAGTTCTTC. Full variable domain (missing parts from reference TRBV7-3 and TRBJ2-1): GAGVSQTPSNKVTEKGKYVELRCDPISGHTALYWYRQSLGQGPEFLIYFQGTGAADDSGLPNDRFFAVRPEGSVSTLKIQRTERGDSAVYLCASSSPQWGNEQFFGPGTRLTVL.

In this sample, this clonotype turned up a few times. The chain has TRBV9 and TRBJ2-3; D remains unclear. The germline gives CDR1 SGDLS, CDR2 YYNGEE. V lost 2 bases, J lost 2 bases, and 6 bases lay in between. The CDR3 has 13 amino acids. Written as DNA, the CDR3 is TGTGCCAGCAGCGTCGCGATCACAGATACGCAGTATTTT. Its translation: CASSVAITDTQYF.

This clonotype was picked up a small number of times. CDR3 coding DNA: TGCGCCAGCAGCTTGACCAGTTTGAACACTGAAGCTTTCTTT. Translating it yields CASSLTSLNTEAFF. The chain employs TRBV5-1 and TRBJ1-1; D is undetermined. Trimming pared 1 base from V and 0 bases from J, leaving 7 bases between. This CDR3 is 14 amino acids long. The germline CDR1 and CDR2 sequences are SGHRS and YFSETQ. The full variable domain, completed using reference TRBV5-1 and TRBJ1-1, is KAGVTQTPRYLIKTRGQQVTLSCSPISGHRSVSWYQQTPGQGLQFLFEYFSETQRNKGNFPGRFSGRQFSNSRSEMNVSTLELGDSALYLCASSLTSLNTEAFFGQGTRLTVV.

The chain is built from TRBV10-2 and TRBJ2-7, with D uncertain. This CDR3 comprises 12 residues. CDR1 WSHSY and CDR2 SAAADI come from the germline V gene. V lost 0 bases to trimming and J lost 6 bases, with 6 bases between them. The CDR3 bases are TGCGCCAGCAGTGAGTCAGGGTTCGAGCAGTACTTC. It is translated as CASSESGFEQYF.

The rearrangement links TRBV5-1 to TRBJ2-6; no clear D. V lost 4 bases and J 4 bases, leaving 12 bases between the germline ends. Looked up from germline, CDR1 is SGHRS and CDR2 is YFSETQ. The CDR3 contains 15 residues. CDR3 coding DNA: TGCGCCAGCAGCCCCATTGAGCCCGGGGCCAACGTCCTGACTTTC. Protein sequence: CASSPIEPGANVLTF.

This clonotype was seen more than once but under ten times. The rearrangement links TRBV7-2 to TRBJ2-3; D unresolved. The CDR3 loop spans 14 amino acids. V lost 3 bases and J 5 bases, leaving 12 bases between the germline ends. The germline gives CDR1 SGHTA, CDR2 FQGNSA. The CDR3 region has the DNA TGTGCCAGCAGCTTTAACCCCATGGAAGATACGCAGTATTTT. Amino acid sequence: CASSFNPMEDTQYF.

The V and J genes are TRBV4-3 and TRBJ2-3; D gene ambiguous. The germline gives CDR1 LGHNA, CDR2 YSLEER. V was pared by 0 bases and J by 12 bases, with 13 bases between. The CDR3 totals 13 residues. CDR3 sequence reads: CASSQESTLSQYF. CDR3 DNA sequence: TGCGCCAGCAGCCAAGAGAGTACCCTAAGCCAGTATTTT.

The V call is TRBV7-4, the J call TRBJ1-6; 10 positions agree with TRBD1. After removal of 6 bases from V and 7 bases from J, the junction contained 9 bases not matched to a gene. CDR3 length: 16 residues. Looked up from germline, CDR1 is SGHVT and CDR2 is SQSDAQ. The CDR3: CASRPDRGRRNSPLHF. The CDR3 coding sequence is TGTGCCAGCAGACCGGACAGGGGGAGACGGAATTCACCCCTCCACTTT.

The chain links TRBV7-2 to TRBJ1-2, with D uncertain. Looked up from germline, CDR1 is SGHTA and CDR2 is FQGNSA. CDR3 size: 13 residues. V lost 5 bases and J 2 bases, leaving 9 bases between the germline ends. In DNA form, the CDR3 reads TGTGCCAGCAGCAGAGGACCGAACTATGGCTACACCTTC. The encoded protein is CASSRGPNYGYTF.

This chain links TRBV12-5 with TRBJ2-7; no firm D call. The germline gives CDR1 LGHNT, CDR2 FRNRAP. Trimming shortened V by 6 bases and J by 5 bases, and 17 bases separated the two germline ends. There are 14 residues in the CDR3. The CDR3 nucleotides are TGTGCTAGTGGCCGAGACCCCCTCGACCACGAGCAGTACTTC. Translating it yields CASGRDPLDHEQYF.

The chain is built from TRBV7-3 and TRBJ2-1; the match to TRBD2 covers 10 bases. The CDR3 extends over 15 amino acids. In germline, CDR1 is SGHTA, CDR2 FQGTGA. Trimming at V came to 2 bases and at J to 6 bases, leaving 4 bases not matched to a gene. CDR3 coding DNA: TGTGCCAGCAGCTTATCAGCGGGAGGGCTCAATGAGCAGTTCTTC. It codes for CASSLSAGGLNEQFF.

This rearrangement joins TRBV6-2 or TRBV6-3 to TRBJ2-5; D unclear. The CDR3 is 16 amino acids. CDR1 is MNHEY and CDR2 is SVGEGT in the germline V gene. The V end was cut by 0 bases, the J end by 5 bases, with 16 bases between. CDR3 region: CASSYSKATPAETQYF. The CDR3 coding sequence is TGTGCCAGCAGTTACTCGAAGGCGACCCCGGCGGAGACCCAGTACTTC.

This clonotype turned up a few times. This chain uses TRBV7-9 with TRBJ2-4, with 8 bases lining up with TRBD2. TRBJ2-7 explains the end of the DNA better; the J call may be wrong. CDR3 length: 18 residues. Germline CDR1 SEHNR, CDR2 FQNEAQ (reference sequence). CDR3 sequence (DNA): TGTGCCAGCAGCCCGCGTGGATTTTTCGTTAGCGGGGCCCTCGAGCAGTACTTC. This gives the protein CASSPRGFFVSGALEQYF.

The rearrangement links TRBV2 to TRBJ2-1; D gene uncertain. CDR3 length: 12 residues. V shed 8 bases and J shed 10 bases, with 15 bases lying between them. Germline CDR1 reads SNHLY; CDR2 reads FYNNEI. The CDR3 nucleotides read TGTGCCAGCTCTCGAGAAACTGGGGAGCAGTTCTTC. This encodes CASSRETGEQFF.

This clonotype was recorded once. An end of the junction does not agree with germline; a read error may underlie this. V usage is TRBV7-9 and J usage is TRBJ2-6; the D gene is possibly TRBD1 (6 bases). The CDR3 is 18 residues long. Germline V lookup: CDR1 SEHNR, CDR2 FQNEAQ (reference sequence). CDR3 in DNA: TGTGCCAGCAGCTCGAACAGGGTTTCTCACTCTGGGGCCAATGTCCTGACTTTC. Translating gives CASSSNRVSHSGANVLTF. The whole variable domain, remainder taken from reference TRBV7-9 and TRBJ2-6, is DTGVSQNPRHKITKRGQNVTFRCDPISEHNRLYWYRQTLGQGPEFLTYFQNEAQLEKSRLLSDRFSAERPKGSFSTLEIQRTEQGDSAMYLCASSSNRVSHSGANVLTFGAGSRLTVL.